This T cell receptor (beta chain) was retrieved from a study of molecular identifiers for immune sequencing clone quantification. One entry per CDR3 protein, called by TCRdb with MiXCR from the PCR reads. The profile shows a few hundred thousand distinct CDR3 sequences, roughly 25% of them singletons. Sequenced: naive CD8+ T cells from blood, with Jurkat cell RNA spiked in. The subset here: FACS-sorted CD8+CD4-CCR7+CD45RA+ naive T cells. This TCR was sampled from a human donor in good health. Some libraries in this study had Jurkat cell RNA spiked in.

The CDR3 coding sequence is TGTGCCATCTCTACCGGGACAGAGCAGGACGAGCAGTACTTC. It translates to CAISTGTEQDEQYF. The chain recombines TRBV10-3 with TRBJ2-7; 7 bases line up with TRBD1. After removal of 8 bases from V and 5 bases from J, the junction contained 12 bases not matched to a gene. The CDR3 is made up of 14 amino acids. The germline V gene has CDR1 ENHRY and CDR2 SYGVKD.